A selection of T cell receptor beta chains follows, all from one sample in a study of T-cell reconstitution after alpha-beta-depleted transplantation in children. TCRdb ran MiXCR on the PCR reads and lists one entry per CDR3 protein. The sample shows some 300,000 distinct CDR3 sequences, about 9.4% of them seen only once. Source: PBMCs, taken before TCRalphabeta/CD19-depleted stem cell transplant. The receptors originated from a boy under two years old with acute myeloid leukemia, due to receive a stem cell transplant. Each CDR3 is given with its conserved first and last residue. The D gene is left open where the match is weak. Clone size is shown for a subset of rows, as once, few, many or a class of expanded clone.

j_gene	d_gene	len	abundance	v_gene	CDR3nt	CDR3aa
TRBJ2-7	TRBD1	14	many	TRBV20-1	TGCAGTGCCCCTGGACAGGGGGCTCAATACGAGCAGTACTTC	CSAPGQGAQYEQYF
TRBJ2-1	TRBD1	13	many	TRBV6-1	TGTGCCGGAGGACAGGGGGCCTACAATGAGCAGTTCTTC	CAGGQGAYNEQFF
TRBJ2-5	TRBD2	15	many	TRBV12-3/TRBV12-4	TGTGCCAGCAGTTTAGGTGGGACTAGCATTGAGACCCAGTACTTC	CASSLGGTSIETQYF
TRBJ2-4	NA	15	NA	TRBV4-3	TGCGCCAGCAGCCAAGAGGTTTATCGGGAAAACATTCAGTACTTC	CASSQEVYRENIQYF
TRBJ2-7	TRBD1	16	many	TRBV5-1	TGCGCCAGCAGCTTGGAGACAGGGGTGTTCGGCAACGAGCAGTACTTC	CASSLETGVFGNEQYF
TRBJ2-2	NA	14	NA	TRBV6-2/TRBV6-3	TGTGCCAGCTCCAACCTTTTGAACACCGGGGAGCTGTTTTTT	CASSNLLNTGELFF
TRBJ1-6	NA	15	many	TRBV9	TGTGCCAGCAGCGTAGGACCGGGACAAAATTCACCCCTCCACTTT	CASSVGPGQNSPLHF
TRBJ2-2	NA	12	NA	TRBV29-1	TGCAGCGTTGAACAGGGGACCGGGGAGCTGTTTTTT	CSVEQGTGELFF
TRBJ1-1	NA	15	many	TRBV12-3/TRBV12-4	TGTGCCAGCAGTTTCCCCGGCAGGGTGAACACTGAAGCTTTCTTT	CASSFPGRVNTEAFF
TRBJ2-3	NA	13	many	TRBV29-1	TGCAGCGTTGGGCACCAACTCCTAGATACGCAGTATTTT	CSVGHQLLDTQYF
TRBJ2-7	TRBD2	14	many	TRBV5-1	TGCGCCAGCAGCTTAGGGGGACTAGCTCTCGAGCAGTACTTC	CASSLGGLALEQYF
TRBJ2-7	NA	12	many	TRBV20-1	TGCAGTGCGACCGGGCCAACCTACGAGCAGTACTTC	CSATGPTYEQYF
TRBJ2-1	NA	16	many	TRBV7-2	TGTGCCAGCAGCTTAGGACGCGGACGCCCATACAATGAGCAGTTCTTC	CASSLGRGRPYNEQFF
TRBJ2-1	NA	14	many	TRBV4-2	TGTGCCAGCAGCCAAGCCGGGACATACAATGAGCAGTTCTTC	CASSQAGTYNEQFF
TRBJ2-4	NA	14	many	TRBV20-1	TGCAGTGCTAGTACAGCGGGTATAAAAAACATTCAGTACTTC	CSASTAGIKNIQYF
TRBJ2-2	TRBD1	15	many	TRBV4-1	TGCGCCAGCAGCAAGGGGGCGGGGAACACCGGGGAGCTGTTTTTT	CASSKGAGNTGELFF
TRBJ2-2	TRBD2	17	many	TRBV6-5	TGTGCCAGCAGTTTCGGCCTAGCGGGGGGCGGCACCGGGGAGCTGTTTTTT	CASSFGLAGGGTGELFF
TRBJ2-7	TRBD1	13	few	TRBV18	TGTGCCAGCTCACGGGGACAGGCCTACGAGCAGTACTTC	CASSRGQAYEQYF
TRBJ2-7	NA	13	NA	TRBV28	TGTGCCAGCAGTTTATACCGGAGTTGGGAGCAGTACTTC	CASSLYRSWEQYF
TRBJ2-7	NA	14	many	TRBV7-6	TGTGCCAGCAGCTTAGACAGGGACTGGGGGGAGCAGTACTTC	CASSLDRDWGEQYF
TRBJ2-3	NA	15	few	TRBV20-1	TGCAGTGCTAGAGATGTGGAGGGGGGCACAGATACGCAGTATTTT	CSARDVEGGTDTQYF
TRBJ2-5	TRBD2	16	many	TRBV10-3	TGTGCCATCAGTCCTACTAGCGGGGGGCTCCAAGAGACCCAGTACTTC	CAISPTSGGLQETQYF
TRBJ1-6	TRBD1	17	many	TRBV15	TGTGCCACCAGCAGAGATCCCCTGAAGACAGGGAATTCACCCCTCCACTTT	CATSRDPLKTGNSPLHF
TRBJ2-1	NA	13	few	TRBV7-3	TGTGCCAGCAGCCCCACAGAGGGAGATGAGCAGTTCTTC	CASSPTEGDEQFF
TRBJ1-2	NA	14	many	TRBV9	TGTGCCAGCAGCGTAGGGGCGGGGAACTATGGCTACACCTTC	CASSVGAGNYGYTF
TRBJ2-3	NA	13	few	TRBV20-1	TGCAGTGCTACAGGGCATAGCACAGATACGCAGTATTTT	CSATGHSTDTQYF
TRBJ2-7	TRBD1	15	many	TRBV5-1	TGCGCCAGCAGCTCCGGGACAGGGAACCTCTACGAGCAGTACTTC	CASSSGTGNLYEQYF
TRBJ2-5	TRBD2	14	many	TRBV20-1	TGCAGTGCTCGTCTTGCGGGAGATACGGAGACCCAGTACTTC	CSARLAGDTETQYF
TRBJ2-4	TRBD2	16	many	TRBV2	TGTGCCAGCAGTGTATTTAAGCGGGGGGCCAAAAACATTCAGTACTTC	CASSVFKRGAKNIQYF
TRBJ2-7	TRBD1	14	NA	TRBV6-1	TGTGCCAGCAGTGTCGGACAGGGGGCAGACGAGCAGTACTTC	CASSVGQGADEQYF
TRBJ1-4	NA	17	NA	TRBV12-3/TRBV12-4	TGTGCCAGCAGTTTAAGATTTAGGGGGGGCACTAATGAAAAACTGTTTTTT	CASSLRFRGGTNEKLFF
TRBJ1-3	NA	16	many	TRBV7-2	TGTGCCAGCAGCTTAGCGCAGTTAGCCTCTGGAAACACCATATATTTT	CASSLAQLASGNTIYF